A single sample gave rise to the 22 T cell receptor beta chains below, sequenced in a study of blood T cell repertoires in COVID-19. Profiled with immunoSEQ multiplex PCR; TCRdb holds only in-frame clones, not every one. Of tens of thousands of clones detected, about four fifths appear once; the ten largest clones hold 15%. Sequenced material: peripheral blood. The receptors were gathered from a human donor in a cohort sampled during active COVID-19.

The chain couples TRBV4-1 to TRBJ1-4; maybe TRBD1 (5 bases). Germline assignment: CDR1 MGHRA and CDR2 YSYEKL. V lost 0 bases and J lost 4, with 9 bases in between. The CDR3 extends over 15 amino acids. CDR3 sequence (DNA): TGCGCCAGCAGCCAAGATACAGGCGTTAATGAAAAACTGTTTTTT. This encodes CASSQDTGVNEKLFF.

The CDR3 loop is CASSLDGERVYNEQFF. CDR3 sequence (DNA): TGTGCCAGCAGCTTAGATGGGGAGCGGGTGTACAATGAGCAGTTCTTC. This chain links TRBV13 with TRBJ2-1, with D possibly being TRBD2 (6 bases). Trimming left V 1 base short and J 4 bases short, with 14 bases between. Per germline, CDR1 PRHDT and CDR2 FYEKMQ (reference sequence). CDR3 length equals 16 residues.

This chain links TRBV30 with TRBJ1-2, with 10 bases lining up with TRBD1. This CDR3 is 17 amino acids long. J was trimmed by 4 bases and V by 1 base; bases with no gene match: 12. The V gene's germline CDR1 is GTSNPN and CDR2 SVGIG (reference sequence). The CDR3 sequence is CAWSGPNLGDRGYGYTF. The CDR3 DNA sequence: TGTGCCTGGAGTGGCCCCAACCTGGGGGACAGGGGCTATGGCTACACCTTC.

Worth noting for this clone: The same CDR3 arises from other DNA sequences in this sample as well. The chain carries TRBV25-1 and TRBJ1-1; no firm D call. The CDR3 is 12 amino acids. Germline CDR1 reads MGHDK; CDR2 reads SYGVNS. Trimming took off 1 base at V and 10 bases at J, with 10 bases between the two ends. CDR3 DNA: TGTGCCAGCAGTGAATGGGCAGGCAGAGCTTTCTTT. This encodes CASSEWAGRAFF.

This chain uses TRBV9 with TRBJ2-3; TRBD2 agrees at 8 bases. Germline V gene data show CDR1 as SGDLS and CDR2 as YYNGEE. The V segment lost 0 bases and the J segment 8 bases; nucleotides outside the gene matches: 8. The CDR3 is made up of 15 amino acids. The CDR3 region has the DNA TGTGCCAGCAGCGTAGCAGCGGGGGAAGTTGGTACGCAGTATTTT. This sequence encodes CASSVAAGEVGTQYF.

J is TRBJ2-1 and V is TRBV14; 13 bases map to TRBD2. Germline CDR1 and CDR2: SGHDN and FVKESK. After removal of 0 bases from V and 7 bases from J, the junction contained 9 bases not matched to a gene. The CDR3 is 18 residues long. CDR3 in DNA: TGTGCCAGCAGCCAAGATTGGAGGACTAGCGGGGGAAGAAATGAGCAGTTCTTC. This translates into CASSQDWRTSGGRNEQFF.

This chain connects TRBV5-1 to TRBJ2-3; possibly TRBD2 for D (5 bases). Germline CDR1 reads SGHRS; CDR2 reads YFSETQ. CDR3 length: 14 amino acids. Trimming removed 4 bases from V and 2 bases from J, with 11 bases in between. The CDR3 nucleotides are TGCGCCAGCAGCCATCTGACTAACACAGATACGCAGTATTTT. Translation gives CASSHLTNTDTQYF.

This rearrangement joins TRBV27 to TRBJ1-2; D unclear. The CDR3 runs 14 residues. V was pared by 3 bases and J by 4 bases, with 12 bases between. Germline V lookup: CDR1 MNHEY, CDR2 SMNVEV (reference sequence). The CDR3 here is CASSFGVGSYGYTF. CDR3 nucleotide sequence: TGTGCCAGCAGTTTTGGCGTGGGGAGCTATGGCTACACCTTC.

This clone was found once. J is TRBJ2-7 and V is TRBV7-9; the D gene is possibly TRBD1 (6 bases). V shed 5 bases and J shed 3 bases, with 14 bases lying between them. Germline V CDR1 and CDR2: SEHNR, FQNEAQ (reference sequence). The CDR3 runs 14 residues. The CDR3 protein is CASSILDRYYEQYV. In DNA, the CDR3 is TGTGCCAGCAGCATCCTCGACAGGTACTACGAGCAGTACGTC.

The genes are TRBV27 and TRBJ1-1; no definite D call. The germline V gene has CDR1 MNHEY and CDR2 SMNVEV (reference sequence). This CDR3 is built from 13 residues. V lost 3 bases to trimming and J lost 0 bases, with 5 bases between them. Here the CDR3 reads CASSFSVNTEAFF. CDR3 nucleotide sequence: TGTGCCAGCAGTTTTTCAGTGAACACTGAAGCTTTCTTT.

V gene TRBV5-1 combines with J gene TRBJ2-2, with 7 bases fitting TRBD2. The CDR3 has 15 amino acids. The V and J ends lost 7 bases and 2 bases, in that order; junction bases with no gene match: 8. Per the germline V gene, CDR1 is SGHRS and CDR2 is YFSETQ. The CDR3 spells CASSTAGTNTGELFF. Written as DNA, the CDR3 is TGCGCCAGCTCAACAGCGGGGACTAACACCGGGGAGCTGTTTTTT.

CDR3: CASSPRDNSEQYF. The CDR3 bases are TGTGCCAGCAGCCCCAGAGATAACAGCGAGCAGTACTTC. The chain uses TRBV9 and TRBJ2-7; D is unresolved. Between the trimmed V and J ends, which lost 4 bases and 6 bases, there was a span of 14 bases. Germline V gives CDR1 SGDLS, CDR2 YYNGEE. This CDR3 contains 13 residues.

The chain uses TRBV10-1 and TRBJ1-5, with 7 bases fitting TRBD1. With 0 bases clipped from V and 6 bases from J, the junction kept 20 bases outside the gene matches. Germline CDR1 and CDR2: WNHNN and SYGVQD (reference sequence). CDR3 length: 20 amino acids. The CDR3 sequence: CASSESRYRCKQGQVQPQHF. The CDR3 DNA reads TGCGCCAGCAGTGAGTCGCGTTATCGGTGTAAACAGGGGCAAGTTCAGCCCCAGCATTTT.

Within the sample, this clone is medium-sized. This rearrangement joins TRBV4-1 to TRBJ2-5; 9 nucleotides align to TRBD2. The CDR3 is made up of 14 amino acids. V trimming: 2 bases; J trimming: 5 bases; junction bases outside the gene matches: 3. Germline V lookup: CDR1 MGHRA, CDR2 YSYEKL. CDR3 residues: CASSQLAGTETQYF. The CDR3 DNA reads TGCGCCAGCAGCCAACTAGCGGGGACTGAGACCCAGTACTTC.

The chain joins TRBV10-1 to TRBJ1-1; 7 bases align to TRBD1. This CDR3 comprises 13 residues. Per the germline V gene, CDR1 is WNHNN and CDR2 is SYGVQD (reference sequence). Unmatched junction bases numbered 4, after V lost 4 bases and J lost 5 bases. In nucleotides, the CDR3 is TGCGCCAGCAGTGGCAGGGGGTTTACTGAAGCTTTCTTT. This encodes CASSGRGFTEAFF.

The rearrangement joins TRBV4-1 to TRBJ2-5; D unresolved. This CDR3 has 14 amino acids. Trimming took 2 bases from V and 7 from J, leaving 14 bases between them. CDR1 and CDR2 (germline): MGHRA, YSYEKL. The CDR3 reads CASSQSIEVATQYF. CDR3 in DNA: TGCGCCAGCAGCCAATCTATTGAGGTGGCGACCCAGTACTTC.

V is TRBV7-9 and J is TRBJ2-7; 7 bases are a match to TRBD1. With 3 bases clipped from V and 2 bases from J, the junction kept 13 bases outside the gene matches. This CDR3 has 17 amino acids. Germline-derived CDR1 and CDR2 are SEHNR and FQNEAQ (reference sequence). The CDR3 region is CASSLVGSGGFAYEQYV. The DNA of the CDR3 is TGTGCCAGCAGCTTGGTGGGATCAGGGGGATTCGCCTACGAGCAGTACGTC.

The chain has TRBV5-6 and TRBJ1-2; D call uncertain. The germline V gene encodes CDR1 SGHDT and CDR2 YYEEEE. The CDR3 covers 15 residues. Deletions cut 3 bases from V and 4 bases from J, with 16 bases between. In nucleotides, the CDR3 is TGTGCCAGCAGCTCAACTCGGGGAGGGAGCTATGGCTACACCTTC. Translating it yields CASSSTRGGSYGYTF.

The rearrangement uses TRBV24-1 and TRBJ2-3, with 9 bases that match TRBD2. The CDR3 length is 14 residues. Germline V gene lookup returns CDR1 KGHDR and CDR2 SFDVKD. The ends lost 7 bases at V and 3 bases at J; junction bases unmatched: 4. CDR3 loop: CATSLSGRTDTQYF. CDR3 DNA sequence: TGTGCCACCAGCCTCAGCGGGAGGACAGATACGCAGTATTTT.

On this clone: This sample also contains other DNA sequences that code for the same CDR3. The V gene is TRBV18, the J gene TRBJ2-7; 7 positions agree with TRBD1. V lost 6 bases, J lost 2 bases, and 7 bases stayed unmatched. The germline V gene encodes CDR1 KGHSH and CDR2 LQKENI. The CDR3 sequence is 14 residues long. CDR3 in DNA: TGTGCCAGCTCCCCTAGACAGGGTACCTACGAGCAGTACGTC. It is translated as CASSPRQGTYEQYV.

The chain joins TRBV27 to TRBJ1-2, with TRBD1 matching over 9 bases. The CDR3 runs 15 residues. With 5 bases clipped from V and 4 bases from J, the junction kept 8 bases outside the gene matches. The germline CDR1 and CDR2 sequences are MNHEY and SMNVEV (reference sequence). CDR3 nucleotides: TGTGCCAGCAGTCCCGGGACAGGGAACGGCTATGGCTACACCTTC. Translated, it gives CASSPGTGNGYGYTF.

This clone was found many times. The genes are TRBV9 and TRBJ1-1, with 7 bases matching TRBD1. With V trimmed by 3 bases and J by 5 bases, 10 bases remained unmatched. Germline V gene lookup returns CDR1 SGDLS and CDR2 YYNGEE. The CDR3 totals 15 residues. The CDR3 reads CASSGATGVNTEAFF. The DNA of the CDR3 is TGTGCCAGCAGCGGAGCAACAGGGGTAAATACTGAAGCTTTCTTT.